Presented here are 5 T cell receptor beta chains from one specimen sequenced in a study of shared clonotypes between healthy human individuals (dated by TCRdb to between 2020 and 2021). Library prep was done by the immunoSEQ multiplex PCR assay. Here the immuneACCESS table is served through TCRdb, limited to in-frame sequences with V and J called. Missing clones are a known gap in these copies; in checked studies unresolved V genes cover under half, and the rest lacks a known reason. A total of about 180,000 clones appear in this sample, 90% to 95% of them only once. In total, the top ten clones hold about 0.07% of the sample. Sequences were obtained from naive CD4+ T cells sorted from blood. This sample's cell subset or site label indicates: CD45RA+ positively selected. These receptors all come from a woman in her 30s in good health.

The chain recombines TRBV7-2 with TRBJ2-7; possibly TRBD2 for D (6 bases). This CDR3 has 16 amino acids. Germline assignment: CDR1 SGHTA and CDR2 FQGNSA. The V end lost 0 bases, the J end lost 0 bases, and 12 bases lay between the germline ends. This CDR3 is CASSLATSSSSYEQYF. The CDR3 bases are TGTGCCAGCAGCTTAGCCACTAGCAGTAGCTCCTACGAGCAGTACTTC. The whole variable domain, filled in from reference TRBV7-2 and TRBJ2-7, reads GAGVSQSPSNKVTEKGKDVELRCDPISGHTALYWYRQSLGQGLEFLIYFQGNSAPDKSGLPSDRFSAERTGGSVSTLTIQRTQQEDSAVYLCASSLATSSSSYEQYFGPGTRLTVT.

This chain uses TRBV5-1 with TRBJ2-5; 9 positions match TRBD2. The germline CDR1 and CDR2 sequences are SGHRS and YFSETQ. V dropped 3 bases and J dropped 2; count of bases not matched to a gene: 11. CDR3 length: 17 amino acids. The CDR3 region is CASSSGTSRIRQETQYF. CDR3 nucleotides: TGCGCCAGCAGCTCCGGGACTAGCCGTATCCGACAAGAGACCCAGTACTTC.

V usage is TRBV6-6 and J usage is TRBJ2-7; D not certain. The germline gives CDR1 MNHNY, CDR2 SVGAGI (reference sequence). Trimming shortened V by 2 bases and J by 3 bases, and 11 bases separated the two germline ends. The CDR3 runs 14 residues. The CDR3 spells CASSYDARSYEQYF. As DNA, the CDR3 is TGTGCCAGCAGTTACGATGCCCGCAGCTACGAGCAGTACTTC.

This chain connects TRBV5-4 to TRBJ1-1, with D perhaps TRBD1 (6 bases). Looked up from germline, CDR1 is SGHNT and CDR2 is YYREEE (reference sequence). The CDR3 consists of 13 residues. With 3 bases removed from V and 4 bases from J, the gap between germline ends came to 10 bases. The CDR3 protein is CASSWPGATEAFF. DNA for the CDR3: TGTGCCAGCAGCTGGCCAGGGGCCACTGAAGCTTTCTTT. The whole variable domain, filled in from reference TRBV5-4 and TRBJ1-1, reads ETGVTQSPTHLIKTRGQQVTLRCSSQSGHNTVSWYQQALGQGPQFIFQYYREEENGRGNFPPRFSGLQFPNYSSELNVNALELDDSALYLCASSWPGATEAFFGQGTRLTVV.

The rearrangement links TRBV18 to TRBJ2-7; 12 bases agree with TRBD2. CDR1 KGHSH and CDR2 LQKENI come from the germline V gene. Germline trimming cut 3 bases from V and 7 bases from J; bases unmatched to any gene: 10. This CDR3 contains 16 residues. The chain's CDR3 is CASSPRLAGEVREQYF. The CDR3 region has the DNA TGTGCCAGCTCACCCAGACTAGCGGGAGAAGTGCGGGAGCAGTACTTC.